This is a list of T cell receptor beta chains from one sample in a study of shared clonotypes between healthy human individuals. Repertoires were generated with immunoSEQ multiplex PCR, while TCRdb's copy carries only in-frame clones and drops some. The sample shows roughly 2.5 million clones, around 90% of them seen only once. What was sequenced was naive CD4+ T cells sorted from blood. The receptor source for this set is a man between 18 and 29 years old in good health. Each CDR3 is given with its conserved first and last residue. The D gene is left open where the match is weak. Not every row has a clone size; where given, it reads once, few, many or a size class.

V	J	D	size	DNA	CDR3
TRBV19	TRBJ1-4	TRBD1	.	TGTGCCAGTAGTACTCCCTCCAGGGGGCAGGGTGAAAAACTGTTTTTT	CASSTPSRGQGEKLFF
TRBV19	TRBJ1-4	.	.	TGTGCCAGTAGTTCAGTCGGGACAACTAATGAAAAACTGTTTTTT	CASSSVGTTNEKLFF
TRBV5-4	TRBJ1-1	.	.	TGTGCCAGCACCCAAATAAGTGGGGGCCATCTTGAAGCTTTCTTT	CASTQISGGHLEAFF
TRBV30	TRBJ2-1	TRBD2	.	TGTGCCTGGAGTCCGGGACTAGCGGGAGAGCAGTTCTTC	CAWSPGLAGEQFF
TRBV29-1	TRBJ2-1	TRBD2	once	TGCAGCGTTGCGGGGGGACTAGTCTCCTACAATGAGCAGTTCTTC	CSVAGGLVSYNEQFF
TRBV4-1	TRBJ2-3	TRBD2	.	TGCGCCAGCAGCCAAGAGGTGACGGCTAGCGGGAGGGCAGATACGCAGTATTTT	CASSQEVTASGRADTQYF
TRBV18	TRBJ2-7	TRBD2	.	TGTGCCAGCTCCGGGACTAATTCCTACGAGCAGTACTTC	CASSGTNSYEQYF
TRBV5-1	TRBJ2-7	TRBD1	.	TGCGCCAGCAAAGGCGGGGTTGGGACAGGGTCCTACGAGCAGTACTTC	CASKGGVGTGSYEQYF
TRBV28	TRBJ2-7	.	.	TGTGCCAGCCCGCCCGTCACAACTACAGGAGTAACGGGTTACGAGCAGTACTTC	CASPPVTTTGVTGYEQYF
TRBV27	TRBJ1-1	.	.	TGTGCCAGCAGTCAAGTCGGGGTAGGGAATGCTTTCTTT	CASSQVGVGNAFF
TRBV30	TRBJ1-1	.	.	TGTGCCTGGTACAGGTCCATGAACACTGAAGCTTTCTTT	CAWYRSMNTEAFF
TRBV28	TRBJ2-5	TRBD1	.	TGTGCCAGCTCTAGGGGGCAACACACCCTGGCCCAGTACTTC	CASSRGQHTLAQYF
TRBV10-3	TRBJ1-3	.	.	TGTGCCATCAGTGACAACTACAGGGTGAACACCATATATTTT	CAISDNYRVNTIYF
TRBV30	TRBJ1-1	TRBD1	few	TGTGCCTGGAGTGGACAGGGCGGAACTGAAGCTTTCTTT	CAWSGQGGTEAFF
TRBV6-1	TRBJ1-5	.	.	TGTGCCAGCAGTGAAAGGGTAAAGAATCAGCCCCAGCATTTT	CASSERVKNQPQHF
TRBV7-6	TRBJ2-2	.	once	TGTGCCAGCAGCTTAGTCGACCAGGTCAACACCGGGGAGCTGTTTTTT	CASSLVDQVNTGELFF
TRBV28	TRBJ1-5	TRBD1	.	TGTGCCAGCAGTCAGGTAGACAGGGGCAATCAGCCCCAGCATTTT	CASSQVDRGNQPQHF
TRBV6-5	TRBJ1-4	TRBD1	.	TGTGCCAGCAGTCCCGGACAGGGCTTTAGTGAAAAACTGTTTTTT	CASSPGQGFSEKLFF
TRBV30	TRBJ2-5	.	.	TGTGCCTGGAGGAAACAGCCTATCCAAGAGACCCAGTACTTC	CAWRKQPIQETQYF
TRBV19	TRBJ2-5	.	.	TGTGCCAGTAGTATTAAGGGCGAGACCCAGTACTTC	CASSIKGETQYF
TRBV11-3	TRBJ1-1	.	.	TGTGCCAGCAGCTTAAGAGGCACTGAAGCTTTCTTT	CASSLRGTEAFF
TRBV7-6	TRBJ2-4	.	.	TGTGCCAGCAGCGGAGCGGGCGCCAAAAACATTCAGTACTTC	CASSGAGAKNIQYF
TRBV19	TRBJ1-4	TRBD1	once	TGTGCCAGTAGAAAGGGACAGGGGAGGGAAAAACTGTTTTTT	CASRKGQGREKLFF
TRBV2	TRBJ1-6	TRBD1	.	TGTGCCAGCAGTCGGGGGGACCCCGGGACAGGGACGAGCTCCTATAATTCACCCCTCCACTTT	CASSRGDPGTGTSSYNSPLHF
TRBV7-9	TRBJ1-1	.	.	TGTGCCAGCAGCCTTAACACTGAAGCTTTCTTT	CASSLNTEAFF
TRBV28	TRBJ1-4	.	.	TGTGCCAGCATACTTGCGCCCGGGAGTGAAAAACTGTTTTTT	CASILAPGSEKLFF
TRBV7-8	TRBJ2-7	TRBD2	.	TGTGCCAGCAGCTTAGTAGCGGGGGCCACCTACGAGCAGTACTTC	CASSLVAGATYEQYF
TRBV7-2	TRBJ2-2	TRBD1	once	TGTGCCAGCAGCATACCGGGACAGGGAAGGACCGGGGAGCTGTTTTTT	CASSIPGQGRTGELFF
TRBV30	TRBJ2-3	.	.	TGTGCCTGCCGAAAAGGGCAGGGGTCCACAGATACGCAGTATTTT	CACRKGQGSTDTQYF
TRBV28	TRBJ1-5	.	.	TGTGCCAGCAGATCGCCGCCTTCAGGAAGCAATCAGCCCCAGCATTTT	CASRSPPSGSNQPQHF
TRBV2	TRBJ2-1	.	.	TGTGCCAGCAGGGGAACGGCAGGGGTCTACAATGAGCAGTTCTTC	CASRGTAGVYNEQFF
TRBV29-1	TRBJ2-7	TRBD2	few	TGCAGCGTTGACCTAGCGGGAGTTGTTAACGAGCAGTACTTC	CSVDLAGVVNEQYF
TRBV16	TRBJ2-3	.	.	TGTGCCAGCAGCCAACAGACAGTCGGCTCCGATACGCAGTATTTT	CASSQQTVGSDTQYF
TRBV5-1	TRBJ2-2	TRBD2	.	TGCGCCAGCAGCGGACTCCGGGGGGACACCGGGGAGCTGTTTTTT	CASSGLRGDTGELFF
TRBV21-1	TRBJ2-3	.	.	TGTGCCAGCAGCAAACGAGCGGGCTACACAGATACGCAGTATTTT	CASSKRAGYTDTQYF
TRBV29-1	TRBJ1-1	.	.	TGCAGCGTTCTCAGACAAACACTGAACACTGAAGCTTTCTTT	CSVLRQTLNTEAFF
TRBV10-2	TRBJ1-5	TRBD1	.	TGCGCCAGCAGTGAGTCCTACTCCGGGACAGATCATCAGCCCCAGCATTTT	CASSESYSGTDHQPQHF
TRBV7-8	TRBJ2-7	.	.	TGTGCCAGCAGCTTAGAACTAACCCGCTACGAGCAGTACTTC	CASSLELTRYEQYF
TRBV5-1	TRBJ1-2	.	.	TGCGCCAGCAGCTTGGAACAGGGAGTAGGTGGCTACACCTTC	CASSLEQGVGGYTF
TRBV7-2	TRBJ1-5	.	.	TGTGCCAGCAGCTTTGGACAGTTCCCCCAGCCCCAGCATTTT	CASSFGQFPQPQHF
TRBV7-9	TRBJ2-5	TRBD2	.	TGTGCCAGCAGCTTAGGGCAAGCGGGACGAGAGACCCAGTACTTC	CASSLGQAGRETQYF
TRBV7-2	TRBJ2-2	.	.	TGTGCCAGCAGCTCCATCCAGTGGAGCTCCGGGGAGCTGTTTTTT	CASSSIQWSSGELFF
TRBV28	TRBJ2-1	.	.	TGTGCCAGCAGTCTCCTCCGGAATGAGCAGTTCTTC	CASSLLRNEQFF
TRBV2	TRBJ2-7	TRBD2	once	TGTGCCAGCTCTCCTCTAGGACTAGCGGGACTGGTGGGAGAGCAGTACTTC	CASSPLGLAGLVGEQYF
TRBV5-8	TRBJ2-7	.	.	TGTGCCACCCGGCAGGGAGCCCCCTACGAGCAGTACTTC	CATRQGAPYEQYF
TRBV11-3	TRBJ2-3	TRBD2	.	TGTGCCAGCAGCTTAACCGGGGGGGTGCCAGATACGCAGTATTTT	CASSLTGGVPDTQYF
TRBV9	TRBJ2-5	TRBD2	.	TGTGCCAGCAGTCGATCCGGGACTAGCGGGAGAGTTAGAGAGACCCAGTACTTC	CASSRSGTSGRVRETQYF
TRBV18	TRBJ2-7	.	.	TGTGCCAGCTCACTCTTAACAGGGAGCACCCCCTACGAGCAGTACTTC	CASSLLTGSTPYEQYF
TRBV5-4	TRBJ1-6	TRBD1	.	TGTGCCAGCAGTACCGGACAGGTTAATAATTCACCCCTCCACTTT	CASSTGQVNNSPLHF
TRBV15	TRBJ1-3	TRBD1	.	TGTGCCACCAGCAGACCCCGGGACAGGGAATCTCTGGGAGGAAACACCATATATTTT	CATSRPRDRESLGGNTIYF
TRBV5-1	TRBJ2-5	TRBD1	.	TGCGCCAGCAGACCCTGGACAGGGGGAAAGTTTGAGACCCAGTACTTC	CASRPWTGGKFETQYF
TRBV7-6	TRBJ2-5	TRBD2	.	TGTGCCAGCAGCTTAGCTACTAGCGGGAGGGCGTTCGAGACCCAGTACTTC	CASSLATSGRAFETQYF
TRBV6-5	TRBJ1-2	.	.	TGTGCCAGCGGACGGGACCGAAACTATGGCTACACCTTC	CASGRDRNYGYTF
TRBV9	TRBJ1-2	.	.	TGTGCCAGCAGCGTGGGGCCAACAGCCGTTAACTATGGCTACACCTTC	CASSVGPTAVNYGYTF
TRBV6-5	TRBJ2-7	TRBD2	.	TGTGCCAGCACTAGGGGACTAGCGGGAGGCTACGAGCAGTACTTC	CASTRGLAGGYEQYF
TRBV7-8	TRBJ1-5	.	.	TGTGCCAGCAGCTTATACAGGGAGGAGCAGCCCCAGCATTTT	CASSLYREEQPQHF
TRBV5-1	TRBJ2-3	.	.	TGCGCCAGCAGCTTGTTGGGGACTACAGATACGCAGTATTTT	CASSLLGTTDTQYF
TRBV14	TRBJ1-2	.	.	TGTGCCAGCAGCCCGAACGTCGGCTCCGGCTACACCTTC	CASSPNVGSGYTF
TRBV5-4	TRBJ1-1	.	.	TGTGCCAGCAGACCCGACAGCGCGAACACTGAAGCTTTCTTT	CASRPDSANTEAFF
TRBV5-1	TRBJ2-5	.	.	TGCGCCAGCAGCGTAGTATCAGGGCTACAAGAGACCCAGTACTTC	CASSVVSGLQETQYF